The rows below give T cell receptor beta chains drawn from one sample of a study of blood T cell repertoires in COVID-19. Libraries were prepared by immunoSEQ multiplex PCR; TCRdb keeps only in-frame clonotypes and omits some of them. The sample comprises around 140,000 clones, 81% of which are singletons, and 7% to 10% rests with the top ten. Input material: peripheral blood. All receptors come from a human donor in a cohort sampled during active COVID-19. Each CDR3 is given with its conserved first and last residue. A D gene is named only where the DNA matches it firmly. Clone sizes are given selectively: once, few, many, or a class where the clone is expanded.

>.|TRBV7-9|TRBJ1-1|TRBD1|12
CASSLGQGEAFF
TGTGCCAGCAGCTTAGGACAGGGCGAAGCTTTCTTT
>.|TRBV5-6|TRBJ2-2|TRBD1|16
CASSLERDRGRGELFF
TGTGCCAGCAGCTTGGAAAGGGACAGGGGTCGTGGGGAGCTGTTTTTT
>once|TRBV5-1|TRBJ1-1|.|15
CASSRPETANTEAFF
TGCGCCAGCAGCCGACCGGAGACGGCCAACACTGAAGCTTTCTTT
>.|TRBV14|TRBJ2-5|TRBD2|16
CASSQLGLAGVETQYF
TGTGCCAGCAGCCAACTAGGACTAGCGGGAGTGGAGACCCAGTACTTC
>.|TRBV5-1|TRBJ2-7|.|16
CATPRDRLVLGYEQYF
TGCGCCACCCCGCGGGATCGTCTCGTACTAGGTTACGAGCAGTACTTC
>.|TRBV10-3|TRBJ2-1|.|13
CAAGDRLYNEQFF
TGTGCCGCCGGGGATAGGCTATACAATGAGCAGTTCTTC
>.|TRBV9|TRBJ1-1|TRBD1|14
CASSRQGAGTEAFF
TGTGCCAGCAGCCGACAGGGGGCCGGCACTGAAGCTTTCTTT
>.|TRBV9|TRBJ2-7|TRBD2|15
CASSVGLAGGYEQYF
TGTGCCAGCAGCGTAGGGCTAGCGGGAGGGTACGAGCAGTACTTC
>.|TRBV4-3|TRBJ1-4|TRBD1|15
CASSQGQGAAEKLFF
TGCGCCAGCAGCCAAGGACAGGGGGCCGCCGAAAAACTGTTTTTT
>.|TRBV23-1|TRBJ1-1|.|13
CASSQLSSTEAFF
TGCGCCAGCAGTCAATTATCGTCCACTGAAGCTTTCTTT
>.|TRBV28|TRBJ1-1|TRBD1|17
CASSLSSNEGARTEAFF
TGTGCCAGCAGTTTATCCTCCAATGAGGGGGCGCGCACTGAAGCTTTCTTT
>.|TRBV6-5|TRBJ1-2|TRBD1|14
CASSYDRGQGGYTF
TGTGCCAGCAGTTACGACAGGGGGCAAGGCGGCTACACCTTC